The 22 T cell receptor beta chains in this list originate from one sample, sequenced in a study of T cells in Graves' hyperthyroidism and ophthalmopathy. TCR beta CDR3 regions were amplified from RNA transcripts. HTBI primers were used for first-round RT-PCR of the TCR CDR3. TCRdb called the multiplex PCR reads again in MiXCR, with one record for every CDR3 protein. The table lists about 250,000 distinct CDR3 sequences, approximately 24% of them singletons, with approximately 35% in the top ten. Sequencing input: blood. These receptors were collected from a woman in her thirties or forties with Graves' ophthalmopathy.

This clonotype was recorded many times. This chain joins TRBV9 and TRBJ1-2; D is undetermined. The V and J ends lost 4 bases and 8 bases respectively, with 15 bases between them. The CDR3 totals 13 residues. Germline V gene lookup returns CDR1 SGDLS and CDR2 YYNGEE. The chain's CDR3 is CASSPPGRVGYTF. The CDR3 coding sequence is TGTGCCAGCAGCCCGCCGGGTAGGGTCGGCTACACCTTC.

In this sample, this clonotype turned up many times. This may stem from a read error, because a much larger clone lies one nucleotide away. The V gene is TRBV12-3 or TRBV12-4, the J gene TRBJ1-5; a weak D match, TRBD1 (5 bases). The CDR3 extends over 15 amino acids. The DNA of the CDR3 is TGTGCCGGCAGTACCTCACAGGTCTGGAATCAGCCCCAGCATTTT. It yields the protein CAGSTSQVWNQPQHF.

This clonotype was seen a handful of times. The CDR3 protein is CASTGGGLLNTEAFF. CDR3 in DNA: TGTGCCAGCACCGGAGGGGGGCTCCTGAACACTGAAGCTTTCTTT. This chain joins TRBV28 and TRBJ1-1; possibly TRBD1 for D (6 bases). The V end lost 7 bases, the J end lost 0 bases, and 15 bases lay between the germline ends. This CDR3 has 15 residues. CDR1 is MDHEN, CDR2 SYDVKM, per germline.

This clonotype was seen repeatedly, ten times or more. The chain has TRBV28 and TRBJ2-6, with TRBD2 matching 8 bases. The CDR3 covers 20 residues. The V and J ends lost 1 base and 0 bases, in that order; junction bases with no gene match: 11. From germline, CDR1 is MDHEN and CDR2 SYDVKM. CDR3 DNA sequence: TGTGCCAGCAGTTTATCCCTCCGGGGGGGGGGCGGCTCTGGGGCCAACGTCCTGACTTTC. Its translation is CASSLSLRGGGGSGANVLTF.

This chain links TRBV28 with TRBJ1-5; possible D gene TRBD1, 5 bases. Germline CDR1 MDHEN, CDR2 SYDVKM. CDR3 size: 16 residues. The V gene lost 5 bases and the J gene lost 2 bases, with 16 bases spanning the gap. CDR3 DNA: TGTGCCAGCAGTCCCGACGTGGGGGTCGGCAATCAGCCCCAGCATTTT. Protein product: CASSPDVGVGNQPQHF.

This clonotype showed up many times. CDR3 amino acids: CSARGLAGDEQYF. CDR3 nucleotide sequence: TGCAGTGCTAGAGGACTAGCGGGAGATGAGCAGTACTTC. The chain recombines TRBV20-1 with TRBJ2-7, with 12 nucleotides matching TRBD2. Germline V gene lookup returns CDR1 DFQATT and CDR2 SNEGSKA (reference sequence). This CDR3 is 13 amino acids long. The trim removed 1 base at V and 7 bases at J, leaving 2 bases unmatched.

This clonotype was seen a handful of times. Here the CDR3 reads CASSVVGGEGAFGNTIYF. Here the CDR3 DNA reads TGTGCCAGCAGCGTAGTGGGGGGAGAGGGGGCGTTCGGAAACACCATATATTTT. The chain uses TRBV9 and TRBJ1-3; 7 bases are a match to TRBD1. Germline CDR1 and CDR2: SGDLS and YYNGEE. The CDR3 has 18 residues. Trimming cost V 0 bases and J 4 bases; bases outside gene matches: 13.

This clonotype was seen at least ten times. The V gene is TRBV7-9, the J gene TRBJ2-7; 9 nucleotides match TRBD2. Trimming took 3 bases from V and 2 from J; bases not matched to a gene: 5. The CDR3 consists of 15 residues. The V gene's germline CDR1 is SEHNR and CDR2 FQNEAQ (reference sequence). The CDR3 nucleotides are TGTGCCAGCAGCTTCCCTAGCGGGGATCCCTACGAGCAGTACTTC. This gives the protein CASSFPSGDPYEQYF.

In its sample, this clonotype was seen a few times. Relative to the germline gene, one junction end is altered; a read error may explain this. The rearrangement links TRBV7-7 to TRBJ2-5, with D possibly TRBD2 on 6 matching bases. From germline, CDR1 is SSHAT and CDR2 FNYEAQ (reference sequence). The CDR3 is made up of 13 amino acids. The CDR3 protein is CASSSPGEETQYF. For the CDR3, the DNA is TGTGCTAGCAGCTCCCCGGGGGAAGAGACCCAGTACTTC.

This clonotype was recorded many times. The V gene is TRBV12-3 or TRBV12-4, the J gene TRBJ1-5; no definite D call. The CDR3 length is 13 residues. The ends were cut back, 4 bases at V and 0 bases at J, with 4 bases in the middle. In DNA, the CDR3 is TGTGCCAGCAGTTCTATTAGCAATCAGCCCCAGCATTTT. Residues: CASSSISNQPQHF.

The rearrangement links TRBV12-3 or TRBV12-4 to TRBJ1-1; 7 bases are shared with TRBD1. V was pared by 6 bases and J by 8 bases, with 3 bases of the junction left unmatched. The CDR3 runs 11 residues. The CDR3 DNA reads TGTGCCAGCAGACAACAGGGGGAAGCTTTCTTT. As protein: CASRQQGEAFF.

In this sample, this clonotype turned up many times. This chain joins TRBV9 and TRBJ1-1; D remains unclear. The CDR3 consists of 14 residues. CDR1 is SGDLS, CDR2 YYNGEE, per germline. The V gene lost 0 bases and the J gene lost 1 base, with 7 bases spanning the gap. The DNA of the CDR3 is TGTGCCAGCAGCGTAGATGACTGGAACACTGAAGCTTTCTTT. Translation gives CASSVDDWNTEAFF.

This clonotype has at least ten counts. V and J are TRBV11-1 and TRBJ2-6; D perhaps matches TRBD2 (5 bases). This CDR3 comprises 19 residues. V was cut by 4 bases and J by 1 base, with 20 bases left in between. CDR1 and CDR2 (germline): SGHAT, FQDESV (reference sequence). CDR3 loop: CASSYPPVRGRSGANVLTF. The CDR3 DNA reads TGTGCCAGCAGCTACCCCCCGGTACGGGGTCGTTCTGGGGCCAACGTCCTGACTTTC.

Many counts were recorded for this clonotype. J is TRBJ1-1 and V is TRBV6-1; D is unresolved. Per germline, CDR1 MNHNS and CDR2 SASEGT. Trimming left V 1 base short and J 0 bases short, with 9 bases between. This CDR3 comprises 15 residues. CDR3 sequence (DNA): TGTGCCAGCAGTGAAGATGGATTCATGAACACTGAAGCTTTCTTT. Translated: CASSEDGFMNTEAFF.

This clonotype was recorded many times. The V gene is TRBV14, the J gene TRBJ2-7, with D possibly being TRBD1 or TRBD2 (5 bases each). Trimming pared 0 bases from V and 7 bases from J, leaving 16 bases between. The CDR3 has 15 residues. In germline, CDR1 is SGHDN, CDR2 FVKESK. CDR3: CASSQEGPPGMEQYF. CDR3 DNA sequence: TGTGCCAGCAGCCAAGAGGGACCCCCCGGGATGGAGCAGTACTTC.

This clonotype has only a few counts. CDR3 loop: CASRKAGSENIQYF. The CDR3 region has the DNA TGTGCCAGCAGAAAAGCGGGATCTGAAAACATTCAGTACTTC. The genes are TRBV27 and TRBJ2-4; 7 nucleotides match TRBD2. The CDR3 consists of 14 residues. V trimming: 6 bases; J trimming: 5 bases; junction bases outside the gene matches: 7. Germline values: CDR1 MNHEY, CDR2 SMNVEV (reference sequence).

This clonotype was found a few times. The chain carries TRBV7-9 and TRBJ2-7; D is possibly TRBD2 (5 bases). Per germline, CDR1 SEHNR and CDR2 FQNEAQ (reference sequence). The germline V and J ends were trimmed by 5 bases and 2 bases, with 16 bases remaining between them. The CDR3 spans 15 residues. CDR3 sequence (DNA): TGTGCCAGCAGCGGCGCCGGGATGTCCCCCTACGAGCAGTACTTC. It translates to CASSGAGMSPYEQYF.

This clonotype has only a few counts. The V gene is TRBV3-1, the J gene TRBJ1-6; D is ambiguous. The CDR3 loop spans 15 amino acids. The V end was cut by 1 base, the J end by 8 bases, with 12 bases between. Germline V gene data show CDR1 as LGHDT and CDR2 as YNNKEL (reference sequence). The CDR3 sequence: CASSQGDAFYSPLHF. CDR3 nucleotides: TGTGCCAGCAGCCAAGGGGATGCGTTTTATTCACCCCTCCACTTT. The full variable domain, with the rest looked up from reference TRBV3-1 and TRBJ1-6, is DTAVSQTPKYLVTQMGNDKSIKCEQNLGHDTMYWYKQDSKKFLKIMFSYNNKELIINETVPNRFSPKSPDKAHLNLHINSLELGDSAVYFCASSQGDAFYSPLHFGNGTRLTVT.

The chain recombines TRBV14 with TRBJ2-2; 8 bases are a match to TRBD1. This CDR3 region has 15 residues. Germline V gene data show CDR1 as SGHDN and CDR2 as FVKESK. V was pared by 5 bases and J by 4 bases, with 6 bases of the junction left unmatched. In nucleotides, the CDR3 is TGTGCCAGCAGCTTTCGGACAGGGAGCACCGGGGAGCTGTTTTTT. Translated, it gives CASSFRTGSTGELFF.

V usage is TRBV7-3 and J usage is TRBJ1-1, with a tentative D call TRBD1 (6 bases). CDR3 length: 15 amino acids. V was trimmed by 2 bases and J by 5 bases, leaving 15 bases between them. From germline, CDR1 is SGHTA and CDR2 FQGTGA. DNA for the CDR3: TGTGCCAGCAGCTTACAGGAAGGGGGTAATACTGAAGCTTTCTTT. Residues: CASSLQEGGNTEAFF.

This clonotype was counted at least ten times. The chain employs TRBV5-1 and TRBJ1-6; no clear D gene. V lost 5 bases, J lost 8 bases, and 14 bases lay in between. The CDR3 is 14 amino acids. Germline loops: CDR1 SGHRS, CDR2 YFSETQ. CDR3 coding DNA: TGCGCCAGCAGTTCACAGACGCCTGATTCACCCCTCCACTTT. It specifies CASSSQTPDSPLHF.

The rearrangement links TRBV7-9 to TRBJ2-2; weak D call: TRBD2 (5 bases). The CDR3 runs to 14 residues. The germline CDR1 and CDR2 sequences are SEHNR and FQNEAQ (reference sequence). Trimming took 5 bases from V and 7 from J, leaving 14 bases between them. The CDR3 coding sequence is TGTGCCAGCAGCCTACGGGGTGAAGGCGGGGAGCTGTTTTTT. This codes for CASSLRGEGGELFF.